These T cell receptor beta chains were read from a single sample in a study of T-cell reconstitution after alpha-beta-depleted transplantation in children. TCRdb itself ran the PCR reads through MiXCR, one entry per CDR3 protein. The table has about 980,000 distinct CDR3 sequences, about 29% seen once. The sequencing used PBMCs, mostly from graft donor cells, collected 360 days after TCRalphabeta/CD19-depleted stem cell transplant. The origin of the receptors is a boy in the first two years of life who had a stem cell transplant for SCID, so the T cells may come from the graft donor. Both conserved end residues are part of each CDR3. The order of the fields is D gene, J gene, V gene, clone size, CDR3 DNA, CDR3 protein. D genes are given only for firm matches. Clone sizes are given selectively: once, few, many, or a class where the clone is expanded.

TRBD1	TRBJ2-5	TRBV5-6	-	TGTGCCAGCAGCCCCGGGACAGGGCCCCAAGAGACCCAGTACTTC	CASSPGTGPQETQYF
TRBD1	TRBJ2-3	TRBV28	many	TGTGCCAGCAGTTTCATCGGGGACAGCTTTCTTCTTGGGGCGCAGTATTTT	CASSFIGDSFLLGAQYF
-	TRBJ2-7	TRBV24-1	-	TGTGCCACCACACGATTGGGTGGGGGCTACGAGCAGTACTTC	CATTRLGGGYEQYF
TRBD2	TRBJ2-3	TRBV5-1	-	TGCGCCAGCAGCTTGGAGGGTAGCGGGTCGACAGATACGCAGTATTTT	CASSLEGSGSTDTQYF
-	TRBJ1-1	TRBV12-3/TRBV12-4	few	TGTGCCAGCAGTGTTGGACTGGAGAACACTGAAGCTTTCTTT	CASSVGLENTEAFF
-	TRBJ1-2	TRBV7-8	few	TGTGCCAGCAGCTTAGATCAGGGAGGACTGTACTATGGCTACACCTTC	CASSLDQGGLYYGYTF
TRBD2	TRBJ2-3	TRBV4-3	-	TGCGCCAGCAGCCAGCTCAACCGGCGGCTAGCGGGCACAGATACGCAGTATTTT	CASSQLNRRLAGTDTQYF
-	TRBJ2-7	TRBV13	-	TGTGCCAGCAGCTTAGGAGAACGGGGCGAGCAGTACTTC	CASSLGERGEQYF
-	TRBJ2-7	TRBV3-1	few	TGTGCCAGCAGCCACGGGACACTTACCTACGAGCAGTACTTC	CASSHGTLTYEQYF
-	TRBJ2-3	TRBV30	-	TGTGCCTGGAGCCCGACTGATACGCAGTATTTT	CAWSPTDTQYF
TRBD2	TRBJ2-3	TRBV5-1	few	TGCGCCAGCAGCTTGAAAAGTGCGGGGGGGCAAGATACGCAGTATTTT	CASSLKSAGGQDTQYF
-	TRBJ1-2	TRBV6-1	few	TGTGCCAGCACCCACAGGGACACCTGGGTTTATGGCTACACCTTC	CASTHRDTWVYGYTF
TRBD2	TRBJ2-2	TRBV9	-	TGTGCCAGCCAAGCGGGGACGTCGACCGGGGAGCTGTTTTTT	CASQAGTSTGELFF
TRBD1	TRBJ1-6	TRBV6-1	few	TGTGCCAGCAGTAAGGGACAGGGCTTTTCACCCCTCCACTTT	CASSKGQGFSPLHF
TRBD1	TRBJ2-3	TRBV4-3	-	TGCGCCAGCAGCCAAGAATTCCAGGGGGCCCCAGATACGCAGTATTTT	CASSQEFQGAPDTQYF
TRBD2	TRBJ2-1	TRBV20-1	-	TGCAGTGGCGGACTAGCGGGGTCCAATGAGCAGTTCTTC	CSGGLAGSNEQFF